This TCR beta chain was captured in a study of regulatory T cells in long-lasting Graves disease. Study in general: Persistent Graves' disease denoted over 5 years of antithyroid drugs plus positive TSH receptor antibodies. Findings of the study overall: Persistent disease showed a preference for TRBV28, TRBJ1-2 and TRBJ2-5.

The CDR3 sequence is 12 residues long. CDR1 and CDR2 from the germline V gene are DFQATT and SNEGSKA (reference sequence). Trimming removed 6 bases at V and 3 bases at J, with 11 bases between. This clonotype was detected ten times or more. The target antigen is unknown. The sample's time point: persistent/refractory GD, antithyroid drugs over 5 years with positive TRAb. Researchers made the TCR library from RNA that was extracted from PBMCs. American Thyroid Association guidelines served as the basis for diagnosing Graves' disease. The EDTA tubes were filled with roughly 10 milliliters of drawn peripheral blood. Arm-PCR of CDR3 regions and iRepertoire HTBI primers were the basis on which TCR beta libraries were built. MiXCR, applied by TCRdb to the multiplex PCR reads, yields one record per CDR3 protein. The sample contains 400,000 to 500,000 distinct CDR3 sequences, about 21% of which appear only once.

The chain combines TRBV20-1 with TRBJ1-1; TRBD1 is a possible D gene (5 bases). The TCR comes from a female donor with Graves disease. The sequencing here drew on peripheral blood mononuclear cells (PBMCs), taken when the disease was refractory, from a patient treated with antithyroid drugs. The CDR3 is CSAPGGYTEAFF. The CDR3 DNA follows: TGCAGTGCCCCCGGGGGGTACACTGAAGCTTTCTTT.